One and the same sample provided the 21 T cell receptor beta chains below, sequenced in a study of blood T cell repertoires in COVID-19 (dated by TCRdb to about 2020). Library creation used the immunoSEQ multiplex PCR assay. Entries here come from immuneACCESS through TCRdb and include only in-frame sequences with V and J called. Some clones fail to appear in such tables; in the studies checked, an unresolved V gene covers under half of the shortfall, and the cause of the remainder is unknown. For this sample the table gives some 360,000 clones, of which over 75% were detected only once. The biggest ten clones account for 2.3% of the sample. Sequenced material: peripheral blood. These receptors were obtained from a woman between 55 and 75 years old with COVID-19, enrolled during active disease.

The chain carries TRBV19 and TRBJ1-2, with D uncertain. Trimming took off 7 bases at V and 0 bases at J, with 9 bases between the two ends. Germline V gives CDR1 LNHDA, CDR2 SQIVND (reference sequence). This CDR3 spans 13 amino acids. The CDR3 nucleotides are TGTGCCAGTACACTCTCATCTAACTATGGCTACACCTTC. Its translation: CASTLSSNYGYTF.

This chain connects TRBV29-1 to TRBJ2-2, with 11 bases lining up with TRBD2. Germline-derived CDR1 and CDR2 are SQVTM and ANQGSEA. CDR3 length: 16 amino acids. V lost 6 bases and J lost 7; bases outside the gene matches: 13. CDR3 residues: CSVRRASGGFGGELFF. CDR3 in DNA: TGCAGCGTGAGGCGGGCTAGCGGGGGGTTCGGCGGGGAGCTGTTTTTT.

The rearrangement uses TRBV6-1 and TRBJ2-5, with 12 bases aligning to TRBD1. V was clipped by 2 bases and J by 5 bases; unmatched bases: 3. This CDR3 spans 15 amino acids. The germline CDR1 and CDR2 sequences are MNHNS and SASEGT. CDR3 region: CASSEPGQGAETQYF. As DNA, the CDR3 is TGTGCCAGCAGTGAACCGGGACAGGGGGCGGAGACCCAGTACTTC.

The V call is TRBV12-3 or TRBV12-4, the J call TRBJ1-1; possible D gene TRBD1, 5 bases. The V end was cut by 3 bases, the J end by 2 bases, with 7 bases between. This CDR3 comprises 13 residues. The CDR3 region has the DNA TGTGCCAGCAGTTTTAGGGGAAACACTGAAGCTTTCTTT. Its protein is CASSFRGNTEAFF.

The chain employs TRBV5-1 and TRBJ2-5, with D maybe TRBD1 (5 bases). The CDR3 runs to 15 residues. The V and J ends lost 1 base and 4 bases respectively, with 14 bases between them. Germline V gives CDR1 SGHRS, CDR2 YFSETQ. This CDR3 is CASSLPVGQGETQYF. The CDR3 DNA reads as TGCGCCAGCAGCTTGCCTGTCGGGCAGGGAGAGACCCAGTACTTC.

The V call is TRBV9, the J call TRBJ1-4; TRBD1 might be the D (5 bases). Trimming shortened V by 3 bases and J by 3 bases, and 12 bases separated the two germline ends. The CDR3 spans 15 residues. Germline CDR1 and CDR2: SGDLS and YYNGEE. As DNA, the CDR3 is TGTGCCAGCAGCGCATCCTTAGGGGCTAATGAAAAACTGTTTTTT. Its translation is CASSASLGANEKLFF.

The chain couples TRBV6-5 to TRBJ2-7, with TRBD1 identical over 9 bases. V trimming: 6 bases; J trimming: 4 bases; junction bases outside the gene matches: 1. Germline V gives CDR1 MNHEY, CDR2 SVGAGI. The CDR3 runs to 12 residues. CDR3 protein: CASRDRGYEQYF. The CDR3 region has the DNA TGTGCCAGCAGAGACAGGGGGTACGAGCAGTACTTC.

The chain uses TRBV19 and TRBJ1-4; tentative D call: TRBD1 (6 bases). The CDR3 extends over 16 amino acids. The germline V gene encodes CDR1 LNHDA and CDR2 SQIVND (reference sequence). V was trimmed by 7 bases and J by 2 bases, leaving 17 bases between them. The DNA for the CDR3 is TGTGCCAGTAAAATTAGGGGGGGCTCGACTAATGAAAAACTGTTTTTT. This encodes CASKIRGGSTNEKLFF.

On this clone itself: The same CDR3 also results from other DNA sequences found in this sample. V and J are TRBV6-6 and TRBJ1-3; no clear D gene. V was pared by 0 bases and J by 7 bases, with 10 bases between. CDR1 is MNHNY and CDR2 is SVGAGI in the germline V gene (reference sequence). The CDR3 consists of 14 residues. In nucleotides, the CDR3 is TGTGCCAGCAGTTACTCAGGAACGGGGAACACCATATATTTT. It specifies CASSYSGTGNTIYF.

The chain employs TRBV30 and TRBJ1-5; 7 nucleotides match TRBD1. Germline assignment: CDR1 GTSNPN and CDR2 SVGIG (reference sequence). After removal of 1 base from V and 4 bases from J, the junction contained 1 base not matched to a gene. The CDR3 is made up of 13 amino acids. CDR3: CAWSAQGNQPQHF. In nucleotides, the CDR3 is TGTGCCTGGAGTGCACAGGGGAATCAGCCCCAGCATTTT.

The chain employs TRBV7-9 and TRBJ2-1, with D unresolved. V was shortened by 3 bases and J by 3 bases, with 12 bases between the two germline ends. This CDR3 is built from 15 residues. Germline V gene data show CDR1 as SEHNR and CDR2 as FQNEAQ (reference sequence). CDR3: CASSLVWQDYNEQFF. The CDR3 DNA follows: TGTGCCAGCAGCTTGGTCTGGCAGGACTACAATGAGCAGTTCTTC.

In the case of this clone: The sample contains more than one DNA sequence encoding this CDR3. This sequence joins TRBV18 and TRBJ1-2; 9 nucleotides align to TRBD1. This CDR3 has 14 residues. V was pared by 2 bases and J by 5 bases, with 3 bases of the junction left unmatched. Per germline, CDR1 KGHSH and CDR2 LQKENI. The CDR3 coding sequence is TGTGCCAGCTCACCAGGGACAGGGATTTATGGCTACACCTTC. Its protein is CASSPGTGIYGYTF.

This chain links TRBV2 with TRBJ1-1; no firm D call. V shed 7 bases and J shed 4 bases, with 10 bases lying between them. CDR1 and CDR2 from the germline V gene are SNHLY and FYNNEI. The CDR3 covers 12 residues. The CDR3 DNA follows: TGTGCCAGCACTAGGAGGGCCACTGAAGCTTTCTTT. It codes for CASTRRATEAFF.

This clone was seen only once. The CDR3 loop reads CASKTGQGNIQYF. DNA of the CDR3: TGTGCCAGCAAAACGGGACAAGGAAACATTCAGTACTTC. The rearrangement uses TRBV6-5 and TRBJ2-4, with D maybe TRBD1 (6 bases). Germline CDR1 and CDR2: MNHEY and SVGAGI. V was clipped by 7 bases and J by 6 bases, with 13 bases between them. The CDR3 length is 13 residues.

The rearrangement uses TRBV28 and TRBJ1-3; TRBD1 agrees at 8 bases. Germline CDR1 reads MDHEN; CDR2 reads SYDVKM. Germline trimming cut 7 bases from V and 0 bases from J; bases unmatched to any gene: 17. This CDR3 has 19 residues. CDR3 sequence (DNA): TGTGCCAGCACTCGTCCCGCGAAGGACAGGGCCAACTCTGGAAACACCATATATTTT. Its protein is CASTRPAKDRANSGNTIYF. Full variable domain (outside the CDR3, taken from reference TRBV28 and TRBJ1-3): DVKVTQSSRYLVKRTGEKVFLECVQDMDHENMFWYRQDPGLGLRLIYFSYDVKMKEKGDIPEGYSVSREKKERFSLILESASTNQTSMYLCASTRPAKDRANSGNTIYFGEGSWLTVV.

The genes are TRBV18 and TRBJ2-1; D call uncertain. The V end was cut by 2 bases, the J end by 7 bases, with 6 bases between. The length of the CDR3 is 12 residues. Germline lookup yields CDR1 KGHSH and CDR2 LQKENI. The CDR3: CASSPGPNEQFF. In nucleotides, the CDR3 is TGTGCCAGCTCACCAGGGCCGAATGAGCAGTTCTTC.

As regards this clone: This sample includes further DNA sequences coding for the same CDR3. The CDR3 DNA follows: TGCGCCAGCAGCTTGGGGGACAGCTCCTACGAGCAGTACTTC. Its translation is CASSLGDSSYEQYF. The J gene is TRBJ2-7, the V gene TRBV5-1; TRBD1 aligns across 7 bases. CDR1 and CDR2 (germline): SGHRS, YFSETQ. The CDR3 length is 14 residues. The ends lost 0 bases at V and 0 bases at J; junction bases unmatched: 0.

This sequence joins TRBV5-1 and TRBJ1-5, with 8 nucleotides matching TRBD1. CDR1 and CDR2 (germline): SGHRS, YFSETQ. The V gene end was trimmed by 4 bases and the J gene end by 7 bases; junction bases not matched to a gene: 7. This CDR3 is 14 amino acids long. Here the CDR3 reads CASSLMTGEQPQHF. Written as DNA, the CDR3 is TGCGCCAGCAGCCTAATGACAGGGGAACAGCCCCAGCATTTT.

J is TRBJ1-1 and V is TRBV5-1; 7 bases line up with TRBD1. Germline V CDR1 and CDR2: SGHRS, YFSETQ. J was trimmed by 1 base and V by 0 bases; bases with no gene match: 6. CDR3 length: 16 amino acids. CDR3 sequence: CASSLARQGGNTEAFF. CDR3 bases: TGCGCCAGCAGCTTGGCCCGACAGGGAGGGAACACTGAAGCTTTCTTT.

This clone was found once. J is TRBJ2-7 and V is TRBV5-1; 9 bases line up with TRBD1. CDR1 and CDR2 from the germline V gene are SGHRS and YFSETQ. V lost 2 bases to trimming and J lost 5 bases; unmatched junction nucleotides: 8. The CDR3 is 15 amino acids. CDR3 bases: TGCGCCAGCAGCTTAGCCGGGACAGGGACCCACGAGCAGTACTTC. This sequence encodes CASSLAGTGTHEQYF. Looking up the rest from reference TRBV5-1 and TRBJ2-7 gives the full variable domain: KAGVTQTPRYLIKTRGQQVTLSCSPISGHRSVSWYQQTPGQGLQFLFEYFSETQRNKGNFPGRFSGRQFSNSRSEMNVSTLELGDSALYLCASSLAGTGTHEQYFGPGTRLTVT.

V is TRBV5-5 and J is TRBJ2-7; D is unresolved. The CDR3 is 13 amino acids. In germline, CDR1 is SGHKS, CDR2 YYEKEE (reference sequence). Trimming took 0 bases from V and 2 from J, leaving 6 bases between them. In nucleotides, the CDR3 is TGTGCCAGCAGCTTGGACGACACCTACGAGCAGTACTTC. It encodes CASSLDDTYEQYF.